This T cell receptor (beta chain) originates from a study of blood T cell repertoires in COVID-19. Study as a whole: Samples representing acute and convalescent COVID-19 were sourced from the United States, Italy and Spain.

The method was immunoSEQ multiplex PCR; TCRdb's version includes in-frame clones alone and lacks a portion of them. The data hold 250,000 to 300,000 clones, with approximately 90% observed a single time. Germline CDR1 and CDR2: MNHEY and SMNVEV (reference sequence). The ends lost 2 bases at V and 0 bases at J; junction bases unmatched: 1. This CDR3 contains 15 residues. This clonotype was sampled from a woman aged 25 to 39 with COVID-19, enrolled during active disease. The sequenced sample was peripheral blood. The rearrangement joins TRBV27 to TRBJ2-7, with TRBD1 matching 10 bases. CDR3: CASSLRQGASYEQYF. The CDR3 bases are TGTGCCAGCAGTTTAAGACAGGGGGCCTCCTACGAGCAGTACTTC.